A single sample is the source of the 32 T cell receptor beta chains below, sequenced in a study of T cell changes during pregnancy in multiple sclerosis. Only in-frame clones appear in the TCRdb table, and some are missing; sequencing was by immunoSEQ multiplex PCR. This table has 30,000 to 40,000 clones, roughly 89% appearing once. This specimen consisted of CD8+ T cells from peripheral blood mononuclear cells, obtained in the second trimester of pregnancy. The source is a female donor with multiple sclerosis, enrolled in a pregnancy study.

V gene TRBV15 combines with J gene TRBJ1-5; tentatively, D is TRBD1 (6 bases). V was shortened by 1 base and J by 4 bases, with 8 bases between the two germline ends. The CDR3 runs 14 residues. Looked up from germline, CDR1 is LNHNV and CDR2 is YYDKDF (reference sequence). The CDR3 DNA reads as TGTGCCACCAGCAGAGGACAGGAAAATCAGCCCCAGCATTTT. This sequence encodes CATSRGQENQPQHF.

This rearrangement joins TRBV9 to TRBJ1-2; weak D call: TRBD1 (5 bases). Per the germline V gene, CDR1 is SGDLS and CDR2 is YYNGEE. Deletions cut 1 base from V and 2 bases from J, with 9 bases between. The CDR3 totals 14 residues. CDR3 sequence reads: CASSVRQGNYGYTF. The CDR3 DNA reads TGTGCCAGCAGCGTACGGCAGGGCAACTATGGCTACACCTTC.

The rearrangement joins TRBV4-3 to TRBJ2-3; TRBD2 agrees at 7 bases. The length of the CDR3 is 15 residues. Unmatched junction bases numbered 2, after V lost 0 bases and J lost 2 bases. Germline assignment: CDR1 LGHNA and CDR2 YSLEER. This CDR3 is CASSQEGGLTDTQYF. In DNA, the CDR3 is TGCGCCAGCAGCCAAGAGGGAGGGCTCACAGATACGCAGTATTTT.

This chain links TRBV6-6 with TRBJ1-3; maybe TRBD1 (5 bases). The V gene lost 6 bases and the J gene lost 0 bases, with 15 bases spanning the gap. The CDR3 has 16 residues. Per the germline V gene, CDR1 is MNHNY and CDR2 is SVGAGI (reference sequence). CDR3 bases: TGTGCCAGCAGCCACCGACAGTTTTACTCTGGAAACACCATATATTTT. Protein product: CASSHRQFYSGNTIYF.

The V and J genes are TRBV7-9 and TRBJ2-1, with D possibly matching TRBD2 (6 bases). CDR3 size: 16 residues. V gave up 4 bases and J gave up 4 bases, with 17 bases separating them. The germline CDR1 and CDR2 sequences are SEHNR and FQNEAQ (reference sequence). Here the CDR3 reads CASSSSSSDEYNEQFF. The CDR3 DNA is TGTGCCAGCAGCTCTTCGTCTAGCGACGAATACAATGAGCAGTTCTTC.

V is TRBV27 and J is TRBJ2-2, with a tentative D call TRBD2 (6 bases). Looked up from germline, CDR1 is MNHEY and CDR2 is SMNVEV (reference sequence). The length of the CDR3 is 16 residues. V lost 2 bases and J lost 5, with 15 bases in between. CDR3: CASSLRLAEQTGELFF. In nucleotides, the CDR3 is TGTGCCAGCAGTTTAAGATTAGCGGAACAAACCGGGGAGCTGTTTTTT.

V gene TRBV7-2 combines with J gene TRBJ2-2, with TRBD2 identical over 7 bases. Germline CDR1 reads SGHTA; CDR2 reads FQGNSA. The CDR3 consists of 18 residues. The ends lost 2 bases at V and 1 base at J; junction bases unmatched: 10. CDR3 nucleotide sequence: TGTGCCAGCAGCTTATATTTCGGGGGGACGATGAACACCGGGGAGCTGTTTTTT. Its translation: CASSLYFGGTMNTGELFF.

This chain connects TRBV5-1 to TRBJ2-1; TRBD2 matches 8 bases. Per the germline V gene, CDR1 is SGHRS and CDR2 is YFSETQ. This CDR3 has 16 residues. The V segment lost 5 bases and the J segment 8 bases; nucleotides outside the gene matches: 15. CDR3 protein: CASSPLGGSGDYEQFF. CDR3 DNA: TGCGCCAGCAGTCCCCTTGGGGGTAGCGGGGACTATGAGCAGTTCTTC. Using reference TRBV5-1 and TRBJ2-1 for the parts outside the CDR3, the full variable domain is KAGVTQTPRYLIKTRGQQVTLSCSPISGHRSVSWYQQTPGQGLQFLFEYFSETQRNKGNFPGRFSGRQFSNSRSEMNVSTLELGDSALYLCASSPLGGSGDYEQFFGPGTRLTVL.

J is TRBJ1-1 and V is TRBV19; possibly TRBD1 for D (5 bases). This CDR3 is 14 amino acids long. Per the germline V gene, CDR1 is LNHDA and CDR2 is SQIVND (reference sequence). Trimming pared 6 bases from V and 2 bases from J, leaving 13 bases between. The CDR3 DNA reads as TGTGCCAGTAGCTCGGAGGGACCAAACACTGAAGCTTTCTTT. It translates to CASSSEGPNTEAFF.

The V call is TRBV6-1, the J call TRBJ2-7, with TRBD1 as a possible D gene (6 bases). Per the germline V gene, CDR1 is MNHNS and CDR2 is SASEGT. The CDR3 is 13 amino acids. V was cut by 8 bases and J by 1 base, with 12 bases left in between. The DNA of the CDR3 is TGTGCCAGCGCTTGGACAGCATCCTACGAGCAGTACTTC. Translation: CASAWTASYEQYF.

The count of this clone is one. The chain combines TRBV5-4 with TRBJ1-6; D not certain. Germline CDR1 SGHNT, CDR2 YYREEE (reference sequence). The CDR3 spans 17 residues. V lost 0 bases to trimming and J lost 0 bases, with 10 bases between them. DNA for the CDR3: TGTGCCAGCAGCTTGGGGGCGAGCAGCTCCTATAATTCACCCCTCCACTTT. It yields the protein CASSLGASSSYNSPLHF.

The chain is built from TRBV10-3 and TRBJ1-6, with D possibly matching TRBD1 (5 bases). The germline V gene has CDR1 ENHRY and CDR2 SYGVKD. Trimming pared 7 bases from V and 1 base from J, leaving 8 bases between. This CDR3 is 14 amino acids long. CDR3 region: CAINQGSYNSPLHF. The CDR3 DNA reads as TGTGCCATCAATCAGGGATCCTATAATTCACCCCTCCACTTT.

The rearrangement links TRBV27 to TRBJ1-5; TRBD1 is a possible D gene (6 bases). V shed 6 bases and J shed 5 bases, with 14 bases lying between them. Looked up from germline, CDR1 is MNHEY and CDR2 is SMNVEV (reference sequence). The CDR3 is 14 amino acids. The CDR3 loop is CASRSGQWDQPQHF. The CDR3 DNA reads TGTGCCAGCAGGAGCGGACAGTGGGATCAGCCCCAGCATTTT.

V usage is TRBV14 and J usage is TRBJ2-1; 7 bases are a match to TRBD1. The V and J ends lost 3 bases and 4 bases, in that order; junction bases with no gene match: 9. This CDR3 contains 16 residues. Germline V CDR1 and CDR2: SGHDN, FVKESK. The CDR3 DNA follows: TGTGCCAGCAGCCATGCCCAGGGGGATTTTTACAATGAGCAGTTCTTC. Its protein is CASSHAQGDFYNEQFF.

The DNA for the CDR3 is TGTGCTATGGCTGCCGTGGGGCCCGGGGAGCTGTTTTTT. Translated, it gives CAMAAVGPGELFF. The chain joins TRBV12-5 to TRBJ2-2; D possibly corresponds to TRBD1 (5 bases). This CDR3 has 13 residues. V lost 10 bases, J lost 6 bases, and 15 bases lay in between. Germline loops: CDR1 LGHNT, CDR2 FRNRAP.

The sample holds one count of this clone. The chain joins TRBV19 to TRBJ2-7, with 8 bases lining up with TRBD2. The V segment lost 4 bases and the J segment 5 bases; nucleotides outside the gene matches: 1. Germline V gene data show CDR1 as LNHDA and CDR2 as SQIVND (reference sequence). CDR3 length: 12 amino acids. The CDR3 protein is CASSRGLDEQYF. As DNA, the CDR3 is TGTGCCAGTAGTAGGGGACTAGACGAGCAGTACTTC.

This chain connects TRBV5-6 to TRBJ2-7; D might be TRBD1 (5 bases). CDR3 size: 13 residues. Trimming took off 4 bases at V and 3 bases at J, with 11 bases between the two ends. CDR1 and CDR2 from the germline V gene are SGHDT and YYEEEE. CDR3 region: CASSVDSYYEQYF. The CDR3 nucleotides read TGTGCCAGCAGCGTTGACAGCTACTACGAGCAGTACTTC.

This sequence joins TRBV4-3 and TRBJ2-1; TRBD2 matches at 10 bases. This CDR3 region has 15 residues. CDR1 is LGHNA and CDR2 is YSLEER in the germline V gene. V lost 0 bases and J lost 10; bases outside the gene matches: 6. The CDR3 DNA reads TGCGCCAGCAGCCAAGAGCAAGCGGGGGGGGAAGAGCAGTTCTTC. Protein product: CASSQEQAGGEEQFF.

The genes are TRBV7-2 and TRBJ1-2, with no clear D. Germline-derived CDR1 and CDR2 are SGHTA and FQGNSA. This CDR3 contains 14 residues. Trimming took 1 base from V and 8 from J, leaving 14 bases between them. The CDR3 loop reads CASSLGSGWRGYTF. CDR3 DNA sequence: TGTGCCAGCAGCTTAGGGTCAGGCTGGAGGGGCTACACCTTC.

This rearrangement joins TRBV4-3 to TRBJ1-2, with a tentative D call TRBD1 (5 bases). This CDR3 is 14 amino acids long. Per the germline V gene, CDR1 is LGHNA and CDR2 is YSLEER. V dropped 2 bases and J dropped 3 bases, with 10 bases sitting between them. The CDR3 is CASSQQSGDYGYTF. The CDR3 DNA is TGCGCCAGCAGCCAACAATCGGGGGACTATGGCTACACCTTC.

This clone was detected only a few times. The chain uses TRBV18 and TRBJ1-6, with D unresolved. The CDR3 is 13 amino acids. Germline V gene lookup returns CDR1 KGHSH and CDR2 LQKENI. The V end lost 3 bases, the J end lost 9 bases, and 9 bases lay between the germline ends. The CDR3 reads CASSPPGSSPLHF. CDR3 coding DNA: TGTGCCAGCTCACCCCCGGGAAGTTCACCCCTCCACTTT.

A word on this clone: A junction end diverges from the germline sequence, so it may reflect a read error. The CDR3 protein is CASSSRQGEGVQF. The CDR3 DNA reads as TGTGCCAGCAGCTCCCGACAGGGGGAAGGGGTTCAATTT. The rearrangement links TRBV7-9 to TRBJ1-4; 9 bases fit TRBD1. The CDR3 covers 13 residues. CDR1 and CDR2 from the germline V gene are SEHNR and FQNEAQ (reference sequence).

This clone qualifies as medium-sized. The chain uses TRBV11-3 and TRBJ2-2; 8 bases are shared with TRBD1. Germline CDR1 is SGHNT and CDR2 is YENEEA. The ends lost 5 bases at V and 8 bases at J; junction bases unmatched: 7. The CDR3 extends over 14 amino acids. CDR3 nucleotides: TGTGCCAGCAGCCCCAGGGGGCGCAATGGGGAGCTGTTTTTT. Translated, it gives CASSPRGRNGELFF.

The V and J genes are TRBV11-2 and TRBJ2-7; 8 positions match TRBD1. The CDR3 totals 15 residues. CDR1 is SGHAT and CDR2 is FQNNGV in the germline V gene. Losses at the gene ends were 5 bases for V and 7 bases for J; bases not matched to a gene: 13. The chain's CDR3 is CASSPPRTGPREQYF. CDR3 in DNA: TGTGCCAGCAGCCCCCCCCGGACAGGGCCGAGGGAGCAGTACTTC.

This clone was counted a single time. J is TRBJ1-1 and V is TRBV30; D is ambiguous. Germline V gives CDR1 GTSNPN, CDR2 SVGIG (reference sequence). Trimming took off 4 bases at V and 1 base at J, with 10 bases between the two ends. This CDR3 region has 13 residues. CDR3 sequence reads: CAWNLDKNTEAFF. CDR3 DNA: TGTGCCTGGAACCTCGACAAGAACACTGAAGCTTTCTTT.

The J gene is TRBJ2-2, the V gene TRBV11-3; the match to TRBD1 covers 7 bases. CDR3 length equals 17 residues. After removal of 2 bases from V and 5 bases from J, the junction contained 11 bases not matched to a gene. CDR1 SGHNT and CDR2 YENEEA come from the germline V gene. CDR3 in amino acids: CASSLSRVGGRTGELFF. The CDR3 nucleotides are TGTGCCAGCAGCTTATCACGGGTAGGGGGCAGAACCGGGGAGCTGTTTTTT.

V gene TRBV7-8 combines with J gene TRBJ2-7; 8 bases are shared with TRBD1. Germline V gives CDR1 SGHVS, CDR2 FQNEAQ. The CDR3 covers 15 residues. V trimming: 3 bases; J trimming: 3 bases; junction bases outside the gene matches: 7. Here the CDR3 DNA reads TGTGCCAGCAGCTTGACACAGGGGGTTGTCTACGAGCAGTACTTC. This translates into CASSLTQGVVYEQYF.

In this sample, this clone turned up once. CDR3 sequence reads: CASRLGQTYEQYF. CDR3 in DNA: TGTGCCAGTAGGTTGGGACAGACCTACGAGCAGTACTTC. J is TRBJ2-7 and V is TRBV19, with TRBD1 matching over 7 bases. The CDR3 has 13 amino acids. The V gene's germline CDR1 is LNHDA and CDR2 SQIVND (reference sequence). The ends lost 6 bases at V and 2 bases at J; junction bases unmatched: 4.

The rearrangement joins TRBV5-6 to TRBJ2-3, with no clear D. Trimming removed 4 bases at V and 0 bases at J, with 6 bases between. Germline assignment: CDR1 SGHDT and CDR2 YYEEEE. The CDR3 is made up of 13 amino acids. The CDR3 sequence: CASSLFSTDTQYF. As DNA, the CDR3 is TGTGCCAGCAGCCTATTTAGCACAGATACGCAGTATTTT. Based on the CDR3 plus reference TRBV5-6 and TRBJ2-3, the full variable domain is DAGVTQSPTHLIKTRGQQVTLRCSPKSGHDTVSWYQQALGQGPQFIFQYYEEEERQRGNFPDRFSGHQFPNYSSELNVNALLLGDSALYLCASSLFSTDTQYFGPGTRLTVL.

Points on this clone: An end of the junction does not agree with germline; a read error may underlie this. V gene TRBV4-1 combines with J gene TRBJ2-1, with no clear D. The CDR3 extends over 16 amino acids. Germline V gene data show CDR1 as MGHRA and CDR2 as YSYEKL. The DNA for the CDR3 is TGCGCCAGCAGACAAGAGCAGCGCAGCTCCTACAATGAGCAGTTCTTC. It translates to CASRQEQRSSYNEQFF.

The chain recombines TRBV27 with TRBJ1-1, with 8 bases that match TRBD1. Per the germline V gene, CDR1 is MNHEY and CDR2 is SMNVEV (reference sequence). The trim removed 3 bases at V and 5 bases at J, leaving 8 bases unmatched. This CDR3 spans 15 amino acids. CDR3 DNA sequence: TGTGCCAGCAGTTTGGCAACAGGGGGACGGACTGAAGCTTTCTTT. Translated, it gives CASSLATGGRTEAFF.

The CDR3 protein is CASSLGQEKFF. The CDR3 coding sequence is TGTGCCAGCAGCTTGGGACAGGAAAAGTTCTTC. The chain combines TRBV5-4 with TRBJ2-1; the D gene is possibly TRBD1 (6 bases). V was trimmed by 0 bases and J by 14 bases, leaving 9 bases between them. Germline V CDR1 and CDR2: SGHNT, YYREEE (reference sequence). The CDR3 consists of 11 residues. The full variable domain, completed using reference TRBV5-4 and TRBJ2-1, is ETGVTQSPTHLIKTRGQQVTLRCSSQSGHNTVSWYQQALGQGPQFIFQYYREEENGRGNFPPRFSGLQFPNYSSELNVNALELDDSALYLCASSLGQEKFFGPGTRLTVL.